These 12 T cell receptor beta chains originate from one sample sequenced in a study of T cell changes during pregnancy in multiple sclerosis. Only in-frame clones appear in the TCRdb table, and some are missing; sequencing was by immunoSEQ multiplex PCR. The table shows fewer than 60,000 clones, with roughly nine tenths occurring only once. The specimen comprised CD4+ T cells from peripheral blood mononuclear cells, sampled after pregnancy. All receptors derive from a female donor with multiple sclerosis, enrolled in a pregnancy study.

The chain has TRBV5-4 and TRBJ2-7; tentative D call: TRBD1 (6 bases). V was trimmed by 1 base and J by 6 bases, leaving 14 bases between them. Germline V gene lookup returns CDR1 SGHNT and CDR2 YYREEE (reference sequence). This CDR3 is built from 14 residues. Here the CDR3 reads CASSLFGGGGEQYF. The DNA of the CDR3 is TGTGCCAGCAGCTTGTTTGGGGGCGGAGGCGAGCAGTACTTC.

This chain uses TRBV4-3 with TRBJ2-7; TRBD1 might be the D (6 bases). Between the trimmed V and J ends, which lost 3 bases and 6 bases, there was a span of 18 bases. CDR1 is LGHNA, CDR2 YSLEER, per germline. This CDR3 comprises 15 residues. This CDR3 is CASSHGTRGLGEQYF. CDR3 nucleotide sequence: TGCGCCAGCAGCCATGGGACAAGAGGGTTGGGCGAGCAGTACTTC.

DNA for the CDR3: TGTGCCAGCAGCTCCTTTGATCGGGACAGGGGGCTGAATGAGCAGTTCTTC. Protein: CASSSFDRDRGLNEQFF. The chain employs TRBV5-6 and TRBJ2-1; 12 bases are shared with TRBD1. J gave up 7 bases and V 3 bases, and 11 bases lay outside the gene matches. Germline assignment: CDR1 SGHDT and CDR2 YYEEEE. The CDR3 is 17 amino acids. Supplemented by reference TRBV5-6 and TRBJ2-1, the full variable domain reads DAGVTQSPTHLIKTRGQQVTLRCSPKSGHDTVSWYQQALGQGPQFIFQYYEEEERQRGNFPDRFSGHQFPNYSSELNVNALLLGDSALYLCASSSFDRDRGLNEQFFGPGTRLTVL.

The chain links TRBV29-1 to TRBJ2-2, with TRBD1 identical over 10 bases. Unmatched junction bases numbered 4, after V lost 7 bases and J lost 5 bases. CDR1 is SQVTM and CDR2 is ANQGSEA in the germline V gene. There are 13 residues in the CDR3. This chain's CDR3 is CSARTGGTGELFF. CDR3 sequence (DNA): TGCAGCGCCCGGACAGGGGGAACCGGGGAGCTGTTTTTT.

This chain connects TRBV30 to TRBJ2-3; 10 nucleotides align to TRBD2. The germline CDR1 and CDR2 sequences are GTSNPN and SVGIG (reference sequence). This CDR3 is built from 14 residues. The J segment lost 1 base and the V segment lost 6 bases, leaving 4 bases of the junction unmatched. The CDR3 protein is CACRLAGGTDTQYF. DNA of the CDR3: TGTGCCTGCAGACTAGCGGGCGGCACAGATACGCAGTATTTT.

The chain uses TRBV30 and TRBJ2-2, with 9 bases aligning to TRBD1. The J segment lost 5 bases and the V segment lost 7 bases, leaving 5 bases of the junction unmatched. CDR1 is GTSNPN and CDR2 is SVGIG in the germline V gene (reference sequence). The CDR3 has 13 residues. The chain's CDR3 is CAYRDRVTGELFF. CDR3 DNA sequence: TGTGCCTACCGGGACAGGGTAACCGGGGAGCTGTTTTTT.

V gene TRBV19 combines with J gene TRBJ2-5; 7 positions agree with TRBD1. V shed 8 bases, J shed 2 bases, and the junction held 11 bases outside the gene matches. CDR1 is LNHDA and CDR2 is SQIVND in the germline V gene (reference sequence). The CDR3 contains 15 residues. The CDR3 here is CASRQGTIGQETQYF. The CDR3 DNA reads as TGTGCCAGTCGACAGGGCACGATTGGGCAAGAGACCCAGTACTTC.

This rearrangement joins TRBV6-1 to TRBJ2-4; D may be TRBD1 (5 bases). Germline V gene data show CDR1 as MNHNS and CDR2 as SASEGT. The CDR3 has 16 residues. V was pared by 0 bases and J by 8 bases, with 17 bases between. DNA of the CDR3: TGTGCCAGCAGTGAAGCCGAAGGGGCAGGGTTTGACATTCAGTACTTC. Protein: CASSEAEGAGFDIQYF.

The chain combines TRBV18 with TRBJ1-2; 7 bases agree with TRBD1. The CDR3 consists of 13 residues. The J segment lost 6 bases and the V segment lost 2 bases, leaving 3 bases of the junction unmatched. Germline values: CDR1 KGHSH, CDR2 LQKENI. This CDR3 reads CASSPNRGNGYTF. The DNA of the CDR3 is TGTGCCAGCTCACCAAACAGGGGAAATGGCTACACCTTC.

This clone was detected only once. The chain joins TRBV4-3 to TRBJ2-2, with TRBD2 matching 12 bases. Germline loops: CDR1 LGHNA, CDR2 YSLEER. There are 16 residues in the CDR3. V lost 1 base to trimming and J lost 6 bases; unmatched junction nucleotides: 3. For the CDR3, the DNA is TGCGCCAGCAGCCAAGGGACTAGCGGGAATGCCGGGGAGCTGTTTTTT. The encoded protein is CASSQGTSGNAGELFF.

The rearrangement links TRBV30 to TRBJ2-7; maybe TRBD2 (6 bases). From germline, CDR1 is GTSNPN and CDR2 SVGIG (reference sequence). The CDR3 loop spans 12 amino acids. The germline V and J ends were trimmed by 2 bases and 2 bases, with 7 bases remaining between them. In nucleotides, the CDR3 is TGTGCCTGGAGTTCGGGGGCCTACGAGCAGTACTTC. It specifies CAWSSGAYEQYF.

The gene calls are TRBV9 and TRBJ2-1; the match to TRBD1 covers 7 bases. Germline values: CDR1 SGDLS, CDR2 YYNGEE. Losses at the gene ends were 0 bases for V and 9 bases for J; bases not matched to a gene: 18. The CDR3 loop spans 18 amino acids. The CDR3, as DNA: TGTGCCAGCAGCGTAGATCCTTGGGACAGATTAGGTATTGGTGAGCAGTTCTTC. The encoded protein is CASSVDPWDRLGIGEQFF.